The 10 T cell receptor beta chains in this list originate from one sample, sequenced in a study of OX40 agonist ivuxolimab in advanced cancers. Sequenced by immunoSEQ multiplex PCR; TCRdb stores in-frame clones only, minus some. This sample yields more than 40,000 clones, of which 82% are seen a single time; 1.5% to 2% belongs to the top ten. The material sequenced was CD4+ or CD8+ T cells sorted from blood, taken in a trial of the OX40 agonist ivuxolimab. These receptors originate from an adult with an advanced solid tumor such as melanoma, head and neck, liver or kidney cancer.

The V and J genes are TRBV5-1 and TRBJ2-1, with D possibly being TRBD2 (6 bases). CDR1 is SGHRS and CDR2 is YFSETQ in the germline V gene. The length of the CDR3 is 13 residues. V lost 4 bases to trimming and J lost 9 bases, with 14 bases between them. The CDR3 sequence: CASSPLTGVEQFF. In DNA form, the CDR3 reads TGCGCCAGCAGCCCCTTGACGGGGGTTGAGCAGTTCTTC.

The genes are TRBV27 and TRBJ1-1; D gene uncertain. The germline V gene has CDR1 MNHEY and CDR2 SMNVEV (reference sequence). The V end was cut by 7 bases, the J end by 2 bases, with 11 bases between. The CDR3 runs to 13 residues. Here the CDR3 reads CASIARFNTEAFF. The CDR3 DNA reads TGTGCCAGCATTGCGAGGTTTAACACTGAAGCTTTCTTT.

This clone was seen a few times. The chain combines TRBV10-3 with TRBJ1-5; D is unclear. Per the germline V gene, CDR1 is ENHRY and CDR2 is SYGVKD. The CDR3 spans 13 residues. V was clipped by 5 bases and J by 5 bases, with 10 bases between them. CDR3 DNA sequence: TGTGCCATCAGTCGAATGACGGATCAGCCCCAGCATTTT. Translation: CAISRMTDQPQHF.

The gene calls are TRBV19 and TRBJ1-5; TRBD1 matches at 7 bases. The CDR3 contains 18 residues. V was clipped by 4 bases and J by 3 bases; unmatched bases: 15. Germline loops: CDR1 LNHDA, CDR2 SQIVND (reference sequence). CDR3 sequence: CASSSPRDSEKYNQPQHF. The CDR3 DNA reads as TGTGCCAGTAGTAGTCCCCGGGACAGCGAAAAGTACAATCAGCCCCAGCATTTT.

The chain combines TRBV5-8 with TRBJ1-1; 9 nucleotides line up with TRBD1. The germline V gene has CDR1 SGHTS and CDR2 YDEGEE. V dropped 4 bases and J dropped 2; count of bases not matched to a gene: 6. There are 15 residues in the CDR3. The DNA for the CDR3 is TGTGCCAGCAGCGGGGGACAGGGAATAAACACTGAAGCTTTCTTT. This translates into CASSGGQGINTEAFF.

V is TRBV11-2 and J is TRBJ2-1; 11 positions match TRBD2. V gave up 8 bases and J gave up 3 bases; unmatched junction bases: 3. The CDR3 is 14 residues long. From germline, CDR1 is SGHAT and CDR2 FQNNGV. The DNA of the CDR3 is TGTGCCAGCCGTACTAGCGGGGGCTACAATGAGCAGTTCTTC. Its translation: CASRTSGGYNEQFF.

The chain combines TRBV7-9 with TRBJ1-2, with 7 bases fitting TRBD1. CDR3 size: 14 residues. Germline V gives CDR1 SEHNR, CDR2 FQNEAQ (reference sequence). The trim removed 4 bases at V and 5 bases at J, leaving 7 bases unmatched. The CDR3 is CASSSQMTGYGYTF. The CDR3 DNA reads as TGTGCCAGCAGCTCGCAAATGACAGGGTATGGCTACACCTTC.

The chain couples TRBV28 to TRBJ1-2; D possibly corresponds to TRBD1 (6 bases). V was cut by 6 bases and J by 7 bases, with 15 bases left in between. The CDR3 is made up of 13 amino acids. Germline loops: CDR1 MDHEN, CDR2 SYDVKM. The CDR3 spells CASSLYREGGYTF. The CDR3 DNA follows: TGTGCCAGCAGCCTCTACAGGGAGGGTGGCTACACCTTC.

CDR3 residues: CASSGTVGQGDYEQYF. The DNA of the CDR3 is TGTGCCAGCAGTGGCACGGTTGGGCAGGGGGACTACGAGCAGTACTTC. The V gene is TRBV2, the J gene TRBJ2-7; TRBD1 agrees at 7 bases. This CDR3 has 16 residues. Germline V CDR1 and CDR2: SNHLY, FYNNEI. The J segment lost 3 bases and the V segment lost 4 bases, leaving 12 bases of the junction unmatched.

J is TRBJ2-7 and V is TRBV5-1, with D maybe TRBD1 (5 bases). The CDR3 spans 15 residues. The germline V gene encodes CDR1 SGHRS and CDR2 YFSETQ. The V end was cut by 2 bases, the J end by 2 bases, with 14 bases between. The CDR3, as DNA: TGCGCCAGCAGCTTTTCCTCGACAGCAACCTACGAGCAGTACTTC. This gives the protein CASSFSSTATYEQYF.